Each of the 31 T cell receptor beta chains below was sequenced from the same sample in a study of human T cells and chemical hapten exposure (dated by TCRdb to about 2021). Reading the label with the study, this specimen's time point is: patch test 2, 6 weeks after DPC sensitization. This specimen's treatment or condition label, interpreted: therapeutic diphenylcyclopropenone sensitization with weekly scalp DPC. Libraries were prepared through RACE. Sequencing used a NextSeq 500. TCRdb reran the public reads through fastp at Q25 and MiXCR, keeping productive beta chains. A single entry per CDR3 protein holds the most common genes and DNA from its merged rows. This sample lists 360,000 or so distinct CDR3 sequences; around 6% were detected once. The biggest ten clones account for about 5% of the sample. This specimen was whole blood, taken in connection with sensitization to the hapten diphenylcyclopropenone (DPC). Receptor source: a woman between 18 and 29 years old with alopecia areata. Some clones in this sample may be carry-over from other donors' samples.

This chain joins TRBV15 and TRBJ1-4, with D perhaps TRBD1 (6 bases). Germline V gene sequence: CDR1 LNHNV, CDR2 YYDKDF (reference sequence). The CDR3 has 16 residues. V lost 5 bases, J lost 2 bases, and 15 bases lay in between. The CDR3 DNA reads as TGTGCCACCAGCCGTGTGGGGGCAGGGACTAATGAAAAACTGTTTTTT. Its translation: CATSRVGAGTNEKLFF.

The chain uses TRBV12-3 or TRBV12-4 and TRBJ1-3, with TRBD1 identical over 8 bases. The V and J ends lost 6 bases and 4 bases, in that order; junction bases with no gene match: 5. The length of the CDR3 is 14 residues. The CDR3 nucleotides are TGTGCCAGCAGCAGGACAGGGTTCGGAAACACCATATATTTT. Encoded protein: CASSRTGFGNTIYF.

This clonotype has ten or more counts. In DNA, the CDR3 is TGCGCCAGCAGGTCGACAGGGGATCAATCACCCCTCCACTTT. It yields the protein CASRSTGDQSPLHF. The chain combines TRBV5-1 with TRBJ1-6, with 8 bases aligning to TRBD1. This CDR3 has 14 residues. Trimming cost V 5 bases and J 10 bases; bases outside gene matches: 8. CDR1 SGHRS and CDR2 YFSETQ come from the germline V gene.

This sequence joins TRBV12-3 or TRBV12-4 and TRBJ2-3; possible D gene TRBD2, 6 bases. The CDR3 consists of 14 residues. Trimming took 5 bases from V and 1 from J, leaving 10 bases between them. Here the CDR3 DNA reads TGTGCCAGCAGTATCGGGACTCGCACAGATACGCAGTATTTT. Amino acids: CASSIGTRTDTQYF.

The rearrangement uses TRBV28 and TRBJ2-5, with D possibly matching TRBD1 (5 bases). This CDR3 is 13 amino acids long. Germline CDR1 MDHEN, CDR2 SYDVKM. V was clipped by 8 bases and J by 7 bases, with 17 bases between them. The CDR3 loop is CASWGGRVVTQYF. The DNA of the CDR3 is TGTGCCAGCTGGGGCGGCCGGGTGGTGACCCAGTACTTC.

This clonotype was seen more than once but under ten times. The V call is TRBV12-3 or TRBV12-4, the J call TRBJ2-1, with unresolved D. The CDR3 is 14 residues long. Trimming left V 2 bases short and J 9 bases short, with 14 bases between. CDR3 loop: CASSLRRGWGEQFF. The CDR3 DNA reads as TGTGCCAGCAGTTTACGGCGCGGCTGGGGTGAGCAGTTCTTC.

There are many counts of this clonotype. The chain joins TRBV2 to TRBJ1-3; 10 nucleotides align to TRBD1. The CDR3 is 14 residues long. CDR1 and CDR2 from the germline V gene are SNHLY and FYNNEI. V trimming: 5 bases; J trimming: 8 bases; junction bases outside the gene matches: 6. Here the CDR3 reads CASSLPGQGYTIYF. CDR3 DNA: TGTGCCAGCAGTCTACCGGGACAGGGGTACACCATATATTTT.

In its sample, this clonotype was seen a few times. Here the CDR3 reads CASSLPPGDEAFF. As DNA, the CDR3 is TGTGCCAGCAGTTTACCCCCGGGGGATGAAGCTTTCTTT. V gene TRBV12-3 or TRBV12-4 combines with J gene TRBJ1-1; tentative D call: TRBD1 (5 bases). Between the trimmed V and J ends, which lost 2 bases and 7 bases, there was a span of 11 bases. This CDR3 region has 13 residues.

The sample holds a few counts of this clonotype. The V and J genes are TRBV15 and TRBJ1-4; no clear D gene. This CDR3 is built from 15 residues. Germline V gene sequence: CDR1 LNHNV, CDR2 YYDKDF (reference sequence). Trimming removed 4 bases from V and 0 bases from J, with 9 bases in between. This chain's CDR3 is CATSNTPATNEKLFF. In DNA form, the CDR3 reads TGTGCCACCAGCAATACCCCTGCAACTAATGAAAAACTGTTTTTT.

The chain employs TRBV12-3 or TRBV12-4 and TRBJ1-2; 7 nucleotides align to TRBD1. This CDR3 region has 14 residues. The junction had 7 bases not matched to a gene; V was cut back by 6 bases and J by 3 bases. CDR3 protein: CASSGSRGDYGYTF. The DNA for the CDR3 is TGTGCCAGCAGCGGGTCCAGGGGGGACTATGGCTACACCTTC.

The chain recombines TRBV29-1 with TRBJ2-2; TRBD2 is a possible D gene (6 bases). Germline V gene data show CDR1 as SQVTM and CDR2 as ANQGSEA. Trimming shortened V by 7 bases and J by 3 bases, and 9 bases separated the two germline ends. This CDR3 contains 12 residues. CDR3: CSGREDTGELFF. Here the CDR3 DNA reads TGCAGCGGCAGGGAGGACACCGGGGAGCTGTTTTTT.

This clonotype was counted at least ten times. DNA for the CDR3: TGTGCCACCAGTGACAAGGGAGAGGGGGCCTGGCTTGGAAACACCATATATTTT. Encoded protein: CATSDKGEGAWLGNTIYF. This chain connects TRBV24-1 to TRBJ1-3, with 7 bases aligning to TRBD1. CDR1 KGHDR and CDR2 SFDVKD come from the germline V gene. After removal of 4 bases from V and 3 bases from J, the junction contained 14 bases not matched to a gene. CDR3 length equals 18 residues.

This clonotype was seen more than once but under ten times. The chain has TRBV12-3 or TRBV12-4 and TRBJ2-1; D uncertain. V was pared by 4 bases and J by 1 base, with 8 bases between. The CDR3 contains 14 residues. The CDR3 sequence: CASSYLKSYNEQFF. Written as DNA, the CDR3 is TGTGCCAGCAGTTACTTGAAATCCTACAATGAGCAGTTCTTC.

Ten or more counts support this clonotype. The chain combines TRBV6-5 with TRBJ2-2; weak D call: TRBD1 (6 bases). Germline V gives CDR1 MNHEY, CDR2 SVGAGI. The CDR3 extends over 17 amino acids. Trimming removed 5 bases from V and 3 bases from J, with 19 bases in between. The CDR3 spells CASSPRQVPGDTGELFF. CDR3 sequence (DNA): TGTGCCAGCAGTCCCCGACAGGTTCCAGGGGACACCGGGGAGCTGTTTTTT.

In its sample, this clonotype was seen many times. The chain has TRBV6-5 and TRBJ1-4, with D maybe TRBD1 (5 bases). Germline V lookup: CDR1 MNHEY, CDR2 SVGAGI. This CDR3 has 14 amino acids. V gave up 6 bases and J gave up 6 bases, with 14 bases separating them. Written as DNA, the CDR3 is TGTGCCAGCAGGTCCGAGGGGCTCGATGAAAAACTGTTTTTT. This encodes CASRSEGLDEKLFF.

This clonotype was seen at least ten times. The genes are TRBV7-9 and TRBJ2-7; D ambiguous. The CDR3 loop spans 14 amino acids. Deletions cut 2 bases from V and 2 bases from J, with 10 bases between. CDR1 is SEHNR, CDR2 FQNEAQ, per germline (reference sequence). The CDR3 sequence: CASSLFPVTYEQYF. Here the CDR3 DNA reads TGTGCCAGCAGCTTATTCCCGGTCACCTACGAGCAGTACTTC.

The CDR3 here is CASRRGMNTEAFF. The CDR3 bases are TGTGCCAGCAGACGGGGAATGAACACTGAAGCTTTCTTT. V is TRBV6-5 and J is TRBJ1-1; no clear D. This CDR3 spans 13 amino acids. Germline CDR1 and CDR2: MNHEY and SVGAGI. Trimming left V 6 bases short and J 0 bases short, with 8 bases between.

This clonotype was counted between two and nine times. The rearrangement links TRBV28 to TRBJ2-7, with D perhaps TRBD1 (7 bases). Germline CDR1 reads MDHEN; CDR2 reads SYDVKM. The CDR3 runs to 14 residues. Trimming took 3 bases from V and 6 from J, leaving 15 bases between them. The CDR3 sequence: CASSLSGQGGEQYF. In DNA form, the CDR3 reads TGTGCCAGCAGTTTGAGTGGGCAGGGGGGCGAGCAGTACTTC.

This clonotype showed up many times. J is TRBJ1-4 and V is TRBV10-1, with D perhaps matching TRBD1 (5 bases). Germline V gene lookup returns CDR1 WNHNN and CDR2 SYGVQD (reference sequence). The CDR3 spans 16 residues. Trimming shortened V by 3 bases and J by 2 bases, and 13 bases separated the two germline ends. The CDR3 spells CASSDRTGPTNEKLFF. The CDR3 DNA is TGCGCCAGCAGTGACCGCACAGGCCCGACTAATGAAAAACTGTTTTTT.

This clonotype appeared many times. The chain carries TRBV12-5 and TRBJ1-2; D ambiguous. Trimming cost V 1 base and J 1 base, with 4 bases left between them. The CDR3 extends over 13 amino acids. Germline CDR1 is LGHNT and CDR2 is FRNRAP. The CDR3 coding sequence is TGTGCTAGTGGTTTGGGGGTTAACTATGGCTACACCTTC. Its protein product is CASGLGVNYGYTF.

This clonotype occurred many times. J is TRBJ2-7 and V is TRBV10-3; 9 bases match TRBD1. Per the germline V gene, CDR1 is ENHRY and CDR2 is SYGVKD. The CDR3 covers 12 residues. Trimming removed 2 bases from V and 12 bases from J; junction bases left unmatched: 5. CDR3 DNA: TGTGCCATCAGTGAGCCGCAGGACAGGGGGTACTTC. Encoded protein: CAISEPQDRGYF.

In its sample, this clonotype was seen many times. This chain connects TRBV12-3 or TRBV12-4 to TRBJ2-5, with 8 bases fitting TRBD2. This CDR3 region has 13 residues. V lost 3 bases to trimming and J lost 5 bases; unmatched junction nucleotides: 2. CDR3 loop: CASSFIAGETQYF. CDR3 sequence (DNA): TGTGCCAGCAGTTTCATAGCGGGGGAGACCCAGTACTTC.

The V call is TRBV28, the J call TRBJ2-7; D might be TRBD2 (6 bases). This CDR3 contains 14 residues. V was cut by 4 bases and J by 5 bases, with 15 bases left in between. CDR1 and CDR2 from the germline V gene are MDHEN and SYDVKM. CDR3 in amino acids: CASSSGGSSHEQYF. For the CDR3, the DNA is TGTGCCAGCAGTTCCGGGGGATCTAGCCACGAGCAGTACTTC.

This clonotype came up a few times. This chain uses TRBV20-1 with TRBJ2-7; weak D call: TRBD1 (6 bases). V lost 6 bases and J 5 bases, leaving 26 bases between the germline ends. Germline V lookup: CDR1 DFQATT, CDR2 SNEGSKA (reference sequence). The CDR3 has 16 residues. As DNA, the CDR3 is TGCAGTGCCTCGAGTCCCCAACACAGGGTCCCCCACGAGCAGTACTTC. Translating gives CSASSPQHRVPHEQYF.

This clonotype was seen at least ten times. The V and J genes are TRBV5-1 and TRBJ2-1; 8 bases line up with TRBD1. This CDR3 region has 16 residues. Germline CDR1 is SGHRS and CDR2 is YFSETQ. J was trimmed by 3 bases and V by 1 base; bases with no gene match: 6. In DNA, the CDR3 is TGCGCCAGCAGCTTGTGGGGGGACAGGATCTACAATGAGCAGTTCTTC. Protein product: CASSLWGDRIYNEQFF.

The genes are TRBV4-3 and TRBJ1-1; no firm D call. This CDR3 spans 14 amino acids. From germline, CDR1 is LGHNA and CDR2 YSLEER. V was pared by 1 base and J by 0 bases, with 6 bases between. This CDR3 is CASSQVFLNTEAFF. As DNA, the CDR3 is TGCGCCAGCAGCCAAGTTTTCTTGAACACTGAAGCTTTCTTT.

This clonotype occurred many times. The CDR3 loop is CASSREGSQPQHF. CDR3 sequence (DNA): TGTGCCAGCAGCCGGGAGGGAAGTCAGCCCCAGCATTTT. The rearrangement joins TRBV3-1 to TRBJ1-5; D not certain. The CDR3 has 13 residues. Germline-derived CDR1 and CDR2 are LGHDT and YNNKEL (reference sequence). V lost 4 bases, J lost 6 bases, and 10 bases lay in between.

This clonotype was recorded many times. The chain links TRBV9 to TRBJ1-2; no reliable D call. Trimming shortened V by 2 bases and J by 0 bases, and 8 bases separated the two germline ends. CDR3 length equals 14 residues. Germline assignment: CDR1 SGDLS and CDR2 YYNGEE. The CDR3 DNA reads TGTGCCAGCAGCGTTGCCACCTCTAACTATGGCTACACCTTC. Its translation: CASSVATSNYGYTF.

A few counts support this clonotype. The chain has TRBV29-1 and TRBJ1-2; 11 bases agree with TRBD1. The CDR3 sequence is 14 residues long. Germline V gene lookup returns CDR1 SQVTM and CDR2 ANQGSEA. J was trimmed by 6 bases and V by 5 bases; bases with no gene match: 8. This CDR3 reads CSVTGTGGGNGYTF. Here the CDR3 DNA reads TGCAGCGTTACCGGGACAGGGGGTGGAAATGGCTACACCTTC.

This clonotype was counted many times. The V call is TRBV7-2, the J call TRBJ1-2; D is possibly TRBD1 (5 bases). The V end lost 2 bases, the J end lost 7 bases, and 11 bases lay between the germline ends. CDR1 SGHTA and CDR2 FQGNSA come from the germline V gene. The CDR3 is 13 residues long. CDR3 in amino acids: CASSLTRGGGYTF. The DNA of the CDR3 is TGTGCCAGCAGCTTAACTAGGGGCGGTGGCTACACCTTC.

In its sample, this clonotype was seen a few times. V gene TRBV6-2 or TRBV6-3 combines with J gene TRBJ2-5; D perhaps matches TRBD2 (6 bases). This CDR3 spans 15 amino acids. Germline-derived CDR1 and CDR2 are MNHEY and SVGEGT. V gave up 5 bases and J gave up 2 bases, with 15 bases separating them. The CDR3 sequence is CASSRDWTRQETQYF. CDR3 sequence (DNA): TGTGCCAGCAGTCGGGACTGGACTCGGCAAGAGACCCAGTACTTC.